This TCR beta chain originates from a study of T cells in narcolepsy. Overall study: Enrolled donors included narcolepsy type 1 or type 2 patients and healthy controls. Study-wide results and limits: Same-patient CSF and blood CD4+ T cell clonotypes included HCRT-specific and TRIB2-specific autoreactive ones.

Trimming stripped 1 base from V and 7 bases from J, with 5 bases between. The germline gives CDR1 SEHNR, CDR2 FQNEAQ (reference sequence). This CDR3 contains 13 residues. Assay: immunoSEQ multiplex PCR; the TCRdb copy retains only in-frame clones and omits some. This sample has approximately 22,000 clones; just over 60% occur once, and the top ten carry 9% to 15%. A note on this clone: The antigen remains unidentified.

The V gene is TRBV7-9, the J gene TRBJ1-6; unclear D gene. This TCR came from a human donor in good health. Material: memory (CD45RA-) CD4+ T cells from blood. In DNA, the CDR3 is TGTGCCAGCAGCTTAGAAGGGAATTCACCCCTCCACTTT. It codes for CASSLEGNSPLHF.